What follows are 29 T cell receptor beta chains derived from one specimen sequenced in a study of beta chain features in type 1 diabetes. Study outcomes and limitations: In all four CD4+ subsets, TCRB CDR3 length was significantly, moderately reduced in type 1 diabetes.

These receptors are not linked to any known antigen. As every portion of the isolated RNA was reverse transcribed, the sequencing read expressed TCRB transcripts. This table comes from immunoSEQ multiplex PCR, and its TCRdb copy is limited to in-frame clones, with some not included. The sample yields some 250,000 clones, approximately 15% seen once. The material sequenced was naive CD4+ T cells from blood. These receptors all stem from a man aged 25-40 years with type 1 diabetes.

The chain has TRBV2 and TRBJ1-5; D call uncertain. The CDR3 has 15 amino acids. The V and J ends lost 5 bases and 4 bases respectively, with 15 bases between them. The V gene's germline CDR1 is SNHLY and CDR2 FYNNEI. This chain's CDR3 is CASSRGGIRNQPQHF. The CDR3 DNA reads TGTGCCAGCAGTCGGGGAGGGATACGAAATCAGCCCCAGCATTTT.

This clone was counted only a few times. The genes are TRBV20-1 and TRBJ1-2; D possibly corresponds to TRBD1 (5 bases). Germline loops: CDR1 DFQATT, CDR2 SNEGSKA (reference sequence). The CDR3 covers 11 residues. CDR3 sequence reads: CKIGGNYGYTF. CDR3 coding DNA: TGCAAAATCGGGGGTAACTATGGCTACACCTTC.

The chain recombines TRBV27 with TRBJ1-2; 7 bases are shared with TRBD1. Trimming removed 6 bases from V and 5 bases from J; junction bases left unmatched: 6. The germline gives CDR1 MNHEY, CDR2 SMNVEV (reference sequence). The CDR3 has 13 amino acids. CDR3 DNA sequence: TGTGCCAGCAGACAGACAGGGAGGTATGGCTACACCTTC. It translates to CASRQTGRYGYTF.

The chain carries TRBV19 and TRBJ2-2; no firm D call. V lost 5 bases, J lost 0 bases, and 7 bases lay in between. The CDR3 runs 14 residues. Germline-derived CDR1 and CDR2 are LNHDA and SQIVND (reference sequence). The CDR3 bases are TGTGCCAGTAGTCCTCTCGCGAACACCGGGGAGCTGTTTTTT. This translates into CASSPLANTGELFF.

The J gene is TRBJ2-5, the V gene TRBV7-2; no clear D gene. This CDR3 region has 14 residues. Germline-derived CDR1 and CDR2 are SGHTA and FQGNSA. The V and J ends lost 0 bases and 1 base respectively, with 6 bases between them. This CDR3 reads CASSLAVLQETQYF. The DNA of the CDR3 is TGTGCCAGCAGCTTAGCTGTCCTCCAAGAGACCCAGTACTTC.

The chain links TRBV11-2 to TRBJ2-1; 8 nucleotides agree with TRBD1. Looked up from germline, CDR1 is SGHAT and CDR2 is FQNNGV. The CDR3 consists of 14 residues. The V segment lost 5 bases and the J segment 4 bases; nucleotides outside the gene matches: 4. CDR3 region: CASSTGQGYNEQFF. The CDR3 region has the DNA TGTGCCAGCAGCACCGGACAGGGTTACAATGAGCAGTTCTTC.

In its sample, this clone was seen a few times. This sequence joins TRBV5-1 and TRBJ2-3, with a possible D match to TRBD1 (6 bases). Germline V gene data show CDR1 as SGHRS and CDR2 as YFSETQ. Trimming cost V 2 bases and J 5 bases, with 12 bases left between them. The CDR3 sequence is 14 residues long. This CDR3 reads CASSLTGLGDTQYF. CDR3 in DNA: TGCGCCAGCAGCTTAACAGGGTTGGGAGATACGCAGTATTTT.

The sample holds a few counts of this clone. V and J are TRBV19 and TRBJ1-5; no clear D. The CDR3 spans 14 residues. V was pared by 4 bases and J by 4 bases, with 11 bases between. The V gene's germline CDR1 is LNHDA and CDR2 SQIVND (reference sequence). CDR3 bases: TGTGCCAGTAGTACCAACTCCTGGAATCAGCCCCAGCATTTT. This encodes CASSTNSWNQPQHF.

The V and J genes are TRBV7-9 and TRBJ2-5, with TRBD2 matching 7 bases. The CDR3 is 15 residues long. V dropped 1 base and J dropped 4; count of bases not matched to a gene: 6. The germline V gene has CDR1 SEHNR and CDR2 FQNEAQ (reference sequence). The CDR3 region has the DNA TGTGCCAGCAGCTTAGTCGGGGGGAGAGCAGAGACCCAGTACTTC. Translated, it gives CASSLVGGRAETQYF.

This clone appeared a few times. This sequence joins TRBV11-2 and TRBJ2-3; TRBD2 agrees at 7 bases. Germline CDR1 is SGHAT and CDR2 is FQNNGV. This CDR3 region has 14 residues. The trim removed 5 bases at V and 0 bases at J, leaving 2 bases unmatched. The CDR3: CASSPGGSTDTQYF. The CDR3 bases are TGTGCCAGCAGCCCCGGGGGGAGCACAGATACGCAGTATTTT.

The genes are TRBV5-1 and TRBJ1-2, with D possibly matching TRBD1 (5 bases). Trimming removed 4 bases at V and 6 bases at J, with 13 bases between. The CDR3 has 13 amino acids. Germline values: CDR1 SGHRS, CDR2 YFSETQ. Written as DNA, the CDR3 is TGCGCCAGCAGCCCAGCAGGGCGAGATGGCTACACCTTC. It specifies CASSPAGRDGYTF.

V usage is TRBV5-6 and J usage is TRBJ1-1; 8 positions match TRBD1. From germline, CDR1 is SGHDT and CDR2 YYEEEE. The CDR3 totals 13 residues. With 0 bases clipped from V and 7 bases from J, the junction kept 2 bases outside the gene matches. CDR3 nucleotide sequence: TGTGCCAGCAGCTTGGGGACAGGGCGTGAAGCTTTCTTT. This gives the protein CASSLGTGREAFF.

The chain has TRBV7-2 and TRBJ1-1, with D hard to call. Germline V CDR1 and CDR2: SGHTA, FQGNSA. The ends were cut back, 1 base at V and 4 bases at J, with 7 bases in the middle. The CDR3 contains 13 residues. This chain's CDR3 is CASSLERGTEAFF. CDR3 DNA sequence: TGTGCCAGCAGCTTAGAGCGGGGCACTGAAGCTTTCTTT.

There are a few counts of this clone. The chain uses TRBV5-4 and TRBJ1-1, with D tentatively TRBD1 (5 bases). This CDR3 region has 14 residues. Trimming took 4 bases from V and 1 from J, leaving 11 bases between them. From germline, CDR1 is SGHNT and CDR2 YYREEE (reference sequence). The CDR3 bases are TGTGCCAGCAGCCCGACGGGGGGGAACACTGAAGCTTTCTTT. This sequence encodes CASSPTGGNTEAFF.

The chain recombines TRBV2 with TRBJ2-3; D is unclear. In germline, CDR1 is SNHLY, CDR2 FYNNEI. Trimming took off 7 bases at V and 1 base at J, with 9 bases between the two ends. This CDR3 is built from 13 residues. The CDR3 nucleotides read TGTGCCAGCACTCTAGGAGGCACAGATACGCAGTATTTT. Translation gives CASTLGGTDTQYF.

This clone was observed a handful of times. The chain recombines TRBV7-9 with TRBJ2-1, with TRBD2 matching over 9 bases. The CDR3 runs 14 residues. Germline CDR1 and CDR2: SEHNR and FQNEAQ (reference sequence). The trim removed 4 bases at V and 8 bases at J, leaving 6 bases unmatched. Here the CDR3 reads CASSSGLAGDEQFF. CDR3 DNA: TGTGCCAGCAGCTCGGGACTAGCAGGGGATGAGCAGTTCTTC.

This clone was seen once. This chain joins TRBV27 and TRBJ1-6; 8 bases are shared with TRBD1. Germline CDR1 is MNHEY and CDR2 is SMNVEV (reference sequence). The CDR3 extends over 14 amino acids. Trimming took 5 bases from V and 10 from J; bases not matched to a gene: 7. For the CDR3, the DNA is TGTGCCAGCAGTACCAGACAGGGGTTCTCACCCCTCCACTTT. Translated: CASSTRQGFSPLHF.

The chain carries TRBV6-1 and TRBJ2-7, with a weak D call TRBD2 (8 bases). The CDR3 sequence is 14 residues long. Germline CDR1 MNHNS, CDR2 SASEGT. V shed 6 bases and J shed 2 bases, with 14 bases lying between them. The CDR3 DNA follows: TGTGCCAGCAGGACAGGGACTAGTACCTACGAGCAGTACTTC. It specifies CASRTGTSTYEQYF.

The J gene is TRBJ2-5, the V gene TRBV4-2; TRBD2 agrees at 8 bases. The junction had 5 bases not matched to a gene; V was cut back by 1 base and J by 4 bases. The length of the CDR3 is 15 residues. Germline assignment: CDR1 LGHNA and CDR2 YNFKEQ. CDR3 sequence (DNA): TGTGCCAGCAGCCAAGCCGGGGGGGCCGGAGAGACCCAGTACTTC. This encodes CASSQAGGAGETQYF.

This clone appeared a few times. CDR3 nucleotide sequence: TGCGCCAGCAGCCAGGGCTATAGCAATCAGCCCCAGCATTTT. It codes for CASSQGYSNQPQHF. The V call is TRBV4-1, the J call TRBJ1-5; D unclear. Germline V CDR1 and CDR2: MGHRA, YSYEKL. V dropped 3 bases and J dropped 0 bases, with 6 bases sitting between them. This CDR3 contains 14 residues.

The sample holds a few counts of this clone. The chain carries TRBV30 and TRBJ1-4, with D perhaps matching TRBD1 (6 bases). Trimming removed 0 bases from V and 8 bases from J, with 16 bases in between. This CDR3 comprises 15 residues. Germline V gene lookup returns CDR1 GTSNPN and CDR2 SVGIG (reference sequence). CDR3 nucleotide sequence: TGTGCCTGGAGTGTACTTAGGGGGGGCATCGAAAAACTGTTTTTT. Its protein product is CAWSVLRGGIEKLFF.

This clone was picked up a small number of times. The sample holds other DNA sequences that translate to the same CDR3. As DNA, the CDR3 is TGCGCCAGCAGCTTAGGGACAGGCACAGATACGCAGTATTTT. This sequence encodes CASSLGTGTDTQYF. The rearrangement joins TRBV5-1 to TRBJ2-3, with TRBD1 matching over 7 bases. Trimming removed 2 bases from V and 1 base from J; junction bases left unmatched: 1. The CDR3 spans 14 residues. Per germline, CDR1 SGHRS and CDR2 YFSETQ. The whole variable domain, filled in from reference TRBV5-1 and TRBJ2-3, reads KAGVTQTPRYLIKTRGQQVTLSCSPISGHRSVSWYQQTPGQGLQFLFEYFSETQRNKGNFPGRFSGRQFSNSRSEMNVSTLELGDSALYLCASSLGTGTDTQYFGPGTRLTVL.

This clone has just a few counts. The CDR3 region is CASSPLTGTTEAFF. CDR3 in DNA: TGTGCCAGCTCACCACTGACAGGGACCACTGAAGCTTTCTTT. V is TRBV18 and J is TRBJ1-1; TRBD1 matches 7 bases. V was clipped by 1 base and J by 4 bases; unmatched bases: 3. Germline loops: CDR1 KGHSH, CDR2 LQKENI. The CDR3 runs to 14 residues.

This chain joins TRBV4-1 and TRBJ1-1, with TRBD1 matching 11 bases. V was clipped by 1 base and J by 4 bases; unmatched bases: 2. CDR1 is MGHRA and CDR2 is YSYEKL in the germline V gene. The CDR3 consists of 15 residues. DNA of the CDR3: TGCGCCAGCAGCCAAGGGGGGACAGGGGGCACTGAAGCTTTCTTT. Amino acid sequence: CASSQGGTGGTEAFF.

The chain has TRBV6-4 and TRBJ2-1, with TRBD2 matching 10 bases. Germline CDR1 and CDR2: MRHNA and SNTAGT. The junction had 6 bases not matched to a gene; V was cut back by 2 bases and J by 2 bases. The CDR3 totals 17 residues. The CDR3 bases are TGTGCCAGCAGTGACGGGTCAGCGGGAGGGCCCTACAATGAGCAGTTCTTC. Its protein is CASSDGSAGGPYNEQFF.

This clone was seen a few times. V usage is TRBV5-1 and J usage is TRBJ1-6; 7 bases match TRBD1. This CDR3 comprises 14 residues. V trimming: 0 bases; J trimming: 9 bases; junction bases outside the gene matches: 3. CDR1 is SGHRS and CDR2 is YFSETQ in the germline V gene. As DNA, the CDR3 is TGCGCCAGCAGCTTGGAGGGGGCGAGTTCACCCCTCCACTTT. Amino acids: CASSLEGASSPLHF.

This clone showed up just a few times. The CDR3: CASSQGQLYGYTF. In nucleotides, the CDR3 is TGTGCCAGCAGCCAGGGACAGCTCTATGGCTACACCTTC. V usage is TRBV11-2 and J usage is TRBJ1-2; the match to TRBD1 covers 7 bases. After removal of 5 bases from V and 4 bases from J, the junction contained 4 bases not matched to a gene. Germline V gene lookup returns CDR1 SGHAT and CDR2 FQNNGV. This CDR3 is 13 amino acids long.

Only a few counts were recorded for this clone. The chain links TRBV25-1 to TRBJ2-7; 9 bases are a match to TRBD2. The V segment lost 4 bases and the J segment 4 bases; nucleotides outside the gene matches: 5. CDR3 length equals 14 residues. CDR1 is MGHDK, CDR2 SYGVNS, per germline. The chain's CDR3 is CASSVAGEAYEQYF. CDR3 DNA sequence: TGTGCCAGCAGTGTAGCGGGAGAGGCTTACGAGCAGTACTTC.

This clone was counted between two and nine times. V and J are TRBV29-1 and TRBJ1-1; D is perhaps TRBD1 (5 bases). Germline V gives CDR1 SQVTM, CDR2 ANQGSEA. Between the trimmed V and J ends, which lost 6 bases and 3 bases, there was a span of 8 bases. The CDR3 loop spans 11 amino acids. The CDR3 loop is CSVGADTEAFF. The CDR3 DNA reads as TGCAGCGTAGGGGCCGACACTGAAGCTTTCTTT.